This T cell receptor beta chain was profiled in a study of cytomegalovirus exposure and HLA in healthy donors. The V gene end was trimmed by 4 bases and the J gene end by 1 base; junction bases not matched to a gene: 3. Germline V lookup: CDR1 WNHNN, CDR2 SYGVQD (reference sequence). This CDR3 is built from 15 residues. Study-level points and caveats: A list of 150 to 200 TCR beta chains associated with cytomegalovirus was given.

Turning to this clone: Its specificity is not known.

60 Vbeta and 13 Jbeta primers were used in PCR. Generated by immunoSEQ multiplex PCR, the TCRdb table keeps only in-frame clones and is missing some. In the table there are roughly 130,000 clones, about 80% of which are singletons. Sample: PBMCs. This rearrangement joins TRBV10-1 to TRBJ2-5; the match to TRBD2 covers 10 bases. This sequence was found in a human donor in good health. CDR3 nucleotides: TGCGCCAGCAGTGCCGCTAGCGGGGGCCAAGAGACCCAGTACTTC. Translation: CASSAASGGQETQYF.